This entry is about one TCR beta chain. Profiling relied on immunoSEQ multiplex PCR, and the TCRdb table lists in-frame clones only, not all of them. The table shows 500,000 to 750,000 clones, with over 75% occurring only once. The data were obtained in a study of shared T cell receptors in the human thymus. This CDR3 spans 17 amino acids. The V segment lost 6 bases and the J segment 0 bases; nucleotides outside the gene matches: 9. Germline V CDR1 and CDR2: WSHSY, SAAADI. These data are also associated with another study on human thymus T cells. That work contributes: Thymus was obtained from resections taken during corrective heart surgery. Related studies found that unrelated individuals share highly overlapping thymic repertoires.

The specimen sequenced was thymocytes. The receptor was derived from a boy under two years old with a congenital heart defect. The chain joins TRBV10-2 to TRBJ2-7; 12 nucleotides line up with TRBD2. The CDR3 here is CASSSGTSGLSSYEQYF. The CDR3 region has the DNA TGCGCCAGCAGCTCCGGGACTAGCGGGTTGAGCTCCTACGAGCAGTACTTC.